The 23 T cell receptor beta chains presented below share a single source sample, sequenced in a study of T cell repertoires in cytomegalovirus infection. No cognate antigen is known for these TCRs. TCRdb processed the reads anew with MiXCR; each CDR3 protein has one entry. The repertoire holds some 590,000 distinct CDR3 sequences, with 40% as singletons. Specimen: cultured PBMCs, collected from culture after CMV antigen stimulation. The receptor source for this set is a human donor in good health (CMV status not recorded). Some clones in this sample may be carry-over from other donors' samples.

The chain has TRBV28 and TRBJ1-1; maybe TRBD1 (5 bases). CDR1 and CDR2 from the germline V gene are MDHEN and SYDVKM. The V end was cut by 4 bases, the J end by 8 bases, with 14 bases between. This CDR3 has 13 amino acids. CDR3 loop: CASSSGTAVEAFF. CDR3 bases: TGTGCCAGCAGTTCAGGGACCGCCGTAGAAGCTTTCTTT.

This clonotype has just a few counts. This chain joins TRBV10-3 and TRBJ1-2; possibly TRBD1 for D (6 bases). Trimming left V 5 bases short and J 5 bases short, with 12 bases between. The CDR3 is 13 residues long. Germline loops: CDR1 ENHRY, CDR2 SYGVKD. Written as DNA, the CDR3 is TGTGCCATCAGTCAGGACAGAGAGTATGGCTACACCTTC. It is translated as CAISQDREYGYTF.

This clonotype came up a few times. The V call is TRBV7-2, the J call TRBJ1-2; possible D gene TRBD1, 6 bases. Germline V CDR1 and CDR2: SGHTA, FQGNSA. The V end was cut by 5 bases, the J end by 3 bases, with 16 bases between. The length of the CDR3 is 15 residues. CDR3 sequence (DNA): TGTGCCAGCAGCGGTCCGTACAGGGATTACTATGGCTACACCTTC. This sequence encodes CASSGPYRDYYGYTF. The variable domain in full, with the rest retrieved from reference TRBV7-2 and TRBJ1-2, is GAGVSQSPSNKVTEKGKDVELRCDPISGHTALYWYRQSLGQGLEFLIYFQGNSAPDKSGLPSDRFSAERTGGSVSTLTIQRTQQEDSAVYLCASSGPYRDYYGYTFGSGTRLTVV.

This chain joins TRBV19 and TRBJ2-3, with 8 bases lining up with TRBD1. This CDR3 has 19 residues. Per the germline V gene, CDR1 is LNHDA and CDR2 is SQIVND (reference sequence). With 3 bases clipped from V and 3 bases from J, the junction kept 17 bases outside the gene matches. The CDR3: CASSMGQGAIRGTTDTQYF. DNA for the CDR3: TGTGCCAGTAGTATGGGGCAGGGGGCGATCCGTGGTACGACAGATACGCAGTATTTT. The full variable domain, in which reference TRBV19 and TRBJ2-3 provide the parts outside the CDR3, is DGGITQSPKYLFRKEGQNVTLSCEQNLNHDAMYWYRQDPGQGLRLIYYSQIVNDFQKGDIAEGYSVSREKKESFPLTVTSAQKNPTAFYLCASSMGQGAIRGTTDTQYFGPGTRLTVL.

The rearrangement uses TRBV28 and TRBJ2-7, with D perhaps matching TRBD2 (6 bases). CDR1 is MDHEN and CDR2 is SYDVKM in the germline V gene. V lost 5 bases to trimming and J lost 2 bases, with 13 bases between them. The CDR3 length is 14 residues. DNA of the CDR3: TGTGCCAGCAGTCCGTCCGGGAGCCCCTACGAGCAGTACTTC. Residues: CASSPSGSPYEQYF. The complete variable domain, with remaining parts taken from reference TRBV28 and TRBJ2-7, reads DVKVTQSSRYLVKRTGEKVFLECVQDMDHENMFWYRQDPGLGLRLIYFSYDVKMKEKGDIPEGYSVSREKKERFSLILESASTNQTSMYLCASSPSGSPYEQYFGPGTRLTVT.

At least ten counts were recorded for this clonotype. This chain uses TRBV7-2 with TRBJ2-3, with D possibly TRBD2 on 6 matching bases. CDR3 length: 14 residues. Trimming took off 6 bases at V and 0 bases at J, with 10 bases between the two ends. Looked up from germline, CDR1 is SGHTA and CDR2 is FQGNSA. The CDR3: CASSPGTSTDTQYF. Written as DNA, the CDR3 is TGTGCCAGCAGTCCCGGGACTAGCACAGATACGCAGTATTTT.

This clonotype has more than one count but fewer than ten. The V call is TRBV7-2, the J call TRBJ2-1, with D unresolved. Per the germline V gene, CDR1 is SGHTA and CDR2 is FQGNSA. The CDR3 has 15 residues. Trimming pared 3 bases from V and 4 bases from J, leaving 13 bases between. The CDR3 DNA reads TGTGCCAGCAGCTTCAAAGCGTCCACATACAATGAGCAGTTCTTC. It encodes CASSFKASTYNEQFF.

This clonotype was observed a handful of times. The rearrangement links TRBV20-1 to TRBJ2-5, with 11 positions matching TRBD2. The CDR3 consists of 15 residues. Looked up from germline, CDR1 is DFQATT and CDR2 is SNEGSKA (reference sequence). J lost 5 bases, V lost 3 bases, and 8 bases had no gene match. CDR3 sequence: CSARHPVAGGETQYF. CDR3 nucleotide sequence: TGCAGTGCTAGGCACCCTGTAGCGGGGGGGGAGACCCAGTACTTC.

This clonotype was observed at least ten times. In DNA, the CDR3 is TGTGCCAGCAGTCCCCTGGGGAACGAGCAGTTCTTC. Protein: CASSPLGNEQFF. This rearrangement joins TRBV18 to TRBJ2-1; D is uncertain. CDR1 is KGHSH and CDR2 is LQKENI in the germline V gene. Trimming took 8 bases from V and 10 from J, leaving 15 bases between them. The CDR3 runs to 12 residues.

This clonotype has only a few counts. The V gene is TRBV19, the J gene TRBJ2-3; 7 bases match TRBD1. Germline V gene lookup returns CDR1 LNHDA and CDR2 SQIVND (reference sequence). The CDR3 extends over 13 amino acids. J lost 3 bases, V lost 8 bases, and 5 bases had no gene match. Here the CDR3 reads CASHRGPTDTQYF. CDR3 sequence (DNA): TGTGCCAGTCACAGGGGTCCTACAGATACGCAGTATTTT.

The CDR3 loop reads CASSQARGTGADTQYF. CDR3 in DNA: TGCGCCAGCAGCCAAGCGCGGGGGACTGGGGCAGATACGCAGTATTTT. This chain links TRBV4-3 with TRBJ2-3; the match to TRBD2 covers 7 bases. V lost 1 base and J lost 4; bases outside the gene matches: 8. CDR1 is LGHNA and CDR2 is YSLEER in the germline V gene. CDR3 length: 16 residues.

The table lists this clonotype with a few counts. The chain uses TRBV19 and TRBJ2-1; 11 nucleotides line up with TRBD1. The V gene end was trimmed by 11 bases and the J gene end by 8 bases; junction bases not matched to a gene: 5. The CDR3 is 12 amino acids. The germline V gene encodes CDR1 LNHDA and CDR2 SQIVND (reference sequence). This CDR3 reads CAVRTGGYEQFF. The CDR3 DNA reads TGTGCCGTACGGACAGGGGGCTATGAGCAGTTCTTC.

This chain connects TRBV5-1 to TRBJ2-7, with D unclear. Trimming took off 4 bases at V and 2 bases at J, with 16 bases between the two ends. The V gene's germline CDR1 is SGHRS and CDR2 YFSETQ. There are 15 residues in the CDR3. The CDR3 loop is CASSLSGRGTYEQYF. The CDR3 nucleotides read TGCGCCAGCAGCCTATCCGGGCGCGGTACCTACGAGCAGTACTTC.

V is TRBV18 and J is TRBJ2-7, with unresolved D. The CDR3 extends over 16 amino acids. Trimming left V 0 bases short and J 0 bases short, with 12 bases between. Germline-derived CDR1 and CDR2 are KGHSH and LQKENI. The DNA of the CDR3 is TGTGCCAGCTCACCACCTGGGGAAGGTTTCTCCTACGAGCAGTACTTC. Its translation is CASSPPGEGFSYEQYF.

The chain combines TRBV7-8 with TRBJ1-3; D gene unclear. V was shortened by 1 base and J by 4 bases, with 14 bases between the two germline ends. This CDR3 spans 16 amino acids. Germline loops: CDR1 SGHVS, CDR2 FQNEAQ. CDR3 sequence (DNA): TGTGCCAGCAGCTTAGAGACGTGGTTTGAAGGAAACACCATATATTTT. Its protein is CASSLETWFEGNTIYF.

V is TRBV12-3 or TRBV12-4 and J is TRBJ2-1, with D possibly matching TRBD2 (7 bases). Trimming stripped 5 bases from V and 8 bases from J, with 19 bases between. The CDR3 has 15 residues. CDR3: CASSPIAGARDEQFF. CDR3 nucleotide sequence: TGTGCCAGCAGTCCGATCGCGGGGGCTAGGGATGAGCAGTTCTTC.

The chain has TRBV6-6 and TRBJ2-3; D is undetermined. The CDR3 totals 14 residues. V was pared by 1 base and J by 6 bases, with 11 bases between. The germline V gene encodes CDR1 MNHNY and CDR2 SVGAGI (reference sequence). The CDR3 is CASSYYNAADTQYF. The CDR3 region has the DNA TGTGCCAGCAGTTACTACAACGCGGCCGATACGCAGTATTTT.

The chain joins TRBV2 to TRBJ2-7; D may be TRBD1 (6 bases). Germline CDR1 is SNHLY and CDR2 is FYNNEI. V lost 5 bases and J 2 bases, leaving 13 bases between the germline ends. CDR3 length: 14 amino acids. CDR3 sequence reads: CASSWDNGPYEQYF. CDR3 sequence (DNA): TGTGCCAGCAGTTGGGACAATGGACCCTACGAGCAGTACTTC.

The V gene is TRBV5-4, the J gene TRBJ1-1, with D unclear. CDR3 length: 14 amino acids. The V gene's germline CDR1 is SGHNT and CDR2 YYREEE (reference sequence). The V end was cut by 3 bases, the J end by 7 bases, with 16 bases between. The CDR3 is CASSSGRPLGEAFF. The CDR3, as DNA: TGTGCCAGCAGCTCCGGACGTCCCTTAGGTGAAGCTTTCTTT.

J is TRBJ1-1 and V is TRBV12-3 or TRBV12-4, with TRBD1 identical over 10 bases. This CDR3 has 16 amino acids. The junction had 10 bases not matched to a gene; V was cut back by 6 bases and J by 3 bases. The CDR3 DNA follows: TGTGCCAGCAGGGCCGGGACAGGGGATCGGGACACTGAAGCTTTCTTT. Encoded protein: CASRAGTGDRDTEAFF.

Only a few counts were recorded for this clonotype. The chain employs TRBV7-2 and TRBJ2-4; unclear D gene. Germline V gene data show CDR1 as SGHTA and CDR2 as FQGNSA. V gave up 0 bases and J gave up 3 bases, with 3 bases separating them. The CDR3 runs 13 residues. In nucleotides, the CDR3 is TGTGCCAGCAGCTTAGCGCACAAAAACATTCAGTACTTC. As protein: CASSLAHKNIQYF.

The table lists this clonotype with a few counts. The chain links TRBV27 to TRBJ1-1; 7 bases line up with TRBD1. This CDR3 is 12 amino acids long. Germline V gene sequence: CDR1 MNHEY, CDR2 SMNVEV (reference sequence). V gave up 5 bases and J gave up 12 bases; unmatched junction bases: 9. The CDR3 nucleotides are TGTGCCAGCAGTAGCTACAGGGGAGAATCTTTCTTT. It encodes CASSSYRGESFF.

This clonotype was detected a few times. The chain carries TRBV7-8 and TRBJ2-7; tentatively, D is TRBD2 (6 bases). Per germline, CDR1 SGHVS and CDR2 FQNEAQ. V shed 5 bases and J shed 3 bases, with 17 bases lying between them. This CDR3 region has 15 residues. The CDR3 region is CASSPQPGLIYEQYF. For the CDR3, the DNA is TGTGCCAGCAGCCCTCAGCCGGGACTTATCTACGAGCAGTACTTC.